This TCR beta chain was identified in a study of early T cells in non-severe SARS-CoV-2 infection. This clonotype was observed a handful of times. The CDR3 loop spans 12 amino acids. Germline loops: CDR1 SEHNR, CDR2 FQNEAQ (reference sequence). The V and J ends lost 3 bases and 9 bases respectively, with 9 bases between them. TCRdb reprocessed the 5' RACE reads via MiXCR and lists one record per CDR3 protein. The data show some 57,000 distinct CDR3 sequences, with about 13% seen just once and 9.5% to 10% held by the top ten. The chain uses TRBV7-9 and TRBJ2-1; no clear D. The specimen sequenced was whole blood. The sequence derives from an adult who was a healthcare worker with PCR-confirmed SARS-CoV-2 infection or an uninfected control (not recorded which). Here the CDR3 reads CASSFNGGEQFF. CDR3 nucleotides: TGTGCCAGCAGCTTTAACGGTGGTGAGCAGTTCTTC.